These 2 T cell receptor beta chains were sequenced from one sample in a study of metastatic and nonmetastatic thyroid tumors. TCRdb reanalyzed the PCR reads via MiXCR. The sample holds approximately 41,000 clones, 28% seen once. Each patient went into thyroid surgery without having received any treatment. The material sequenced was blood. These TCRs come from a male donor with papillary thyroid cancer or a benign thyroid nodule (not recorded which). Some clones in this sample may be carry-over from other donors' samples.

V and J are TRBV7-6 and TRBJ2-7; D is possibly TRBD1 (6 bases). CDR3 length: 14 residues. V lost 8 bases, J lost 1 base, and 15 bases lay in between. The V gene's germline CDR1 is SGHVS and CDR2 FNYEAQ. DNA for the CDR3: TGTGCCAGCTGCCTCGGGACATGGTCCTACGAGCAGTACTTC. Residues: CASCLGTWSYEQYF.

CDR3 DNA sequence: TGTGCCAGCACCGAACCGGGACTGGGCGACGAGCAGTACTTC. As protein: CASTEPGLGDEQYF. The genes are TRBV2 and TRBJ2-7; the D gene is possibly TRBD2 (6 bases). The CDR3 consists of 14 residues. V lost 7 bases, J lost 5 bases, and 18 bases lay in between. Germline CDR1 and CDR2: SNHLY and FYNNEI.